The 4 T cell receptor beta chains below all came from one sample that was sequenced in a study of blood T cell repertoires in COVID-19. Profiling relied on immunoSEQ multiplex PCR, and the TCRdb table lists in-frame clones only, not all of them. The sample shows approximately 34,000 clones, roughly 80% of them seen only once. The sequencing sample was made of peripheral blood. These receptors originate from a man aged 70 or older with COVID-19, enrolled during active disease.

The chain joins TRBV28 to TRBJ1-4; 8 positions agree with TRBD1. The V gene end was trimmed by 6 bases and the J gene end by 11 bases; junction bases not matched to a gene: 11. Germline V CDR1 and CDR2: MDHEN, SYDVKM. The CDR3 runs 14 residues. CDR3 amino acids: CASSPQGEGGKLFF. CDR3 sequence (DNA): TGTGCCAGCAGCCCACAGGGGGAAGGGGGCAAACTGTTTTTT.

The chain joins TRBV18 to TRBJ2-2, with D maybe TRBD2 (6 bases). The CDR3 runs 16 residues. Per germline, CDR1 KGHSH and CDR2 LQKENI. Between the trimmed V and J ends, which lost 3 bases and 2 bases, there was a span of 13 bases. The CDR3 DNA is TGTGCCAGCTCACCGGCGGGACTCCATAACACCGGGGAGCTGTTTTTT. The encoded protein is CASSPAGLHNTGELFF.

The chain joins TRBV9 to TRBJ2-2; 9 bases fit TRBD1. This CDR3 region has 16 residues. Losses at the gene ends were 1 base for V and 0 bases for J; bases not matched to a gene: 1. CDR1 and CDR2 (germline): SGDLS, YYNGEE. CDR3 sequence (DNA): TGTGCCAGCAGCGTAAGACAGGGGGCGAACACCGGGGAGCTGTTTTTT. Protein: CASSVRQGANTGELFF.

The chain employs TRBV5-6 and TRBJ2-1; D ambiguous. The V and J ends lost 4 bases and 7 bases respectively, with 9 bases between them. Germline CDR1 is SGHDT and CDR2 is YYEEEE. This CDR3 contains 12 residues. CDR3 protein: CASSPGENEQFF. Written as DNA, the CDR3 is TGTGCCAGCAGCCCCGGAGAGAATGAGCAGTTCTTC.